Reported below is one T cell receptor (beta chain). Germline lookup yields CDR1 KGHSH and CDR2 LQKENI. J was trimmed by 6 bases and V by 5 bases; bases with no gene match: 3. The CDR3 sequence is 12 residues long. The source of the sample is a study of blood T cell repertoires in COVID-19. Overall study context: COVID-19 samples from acute and convalescent phases originated in the United States, Italy and Spain.

Generated by immunoSEQ multiplex PCR, the TCRdb table keeps only in-frame clones and is missing some. The top ten hold 25% to 30% of the sample, which has about 80,000 clones, around four fifths seen once. Sequencing was carried out using peripheral blood. J is TRBJ2-7 and V is TRBV18; 8 positions agree with TRBD1. The receptor's source is a human donor in a cohort sampled during active COVID-19. The CDR3 protein is CASSVDRGEQYF. The CDR3 DNA reads TGTGCCAGCTCAGTTGACAGGGGCGAGCAGTACTTC.